This T cell receptor beta chain was captured by sequencing in a study of blood T cells in healthy people across ages. Points on this clonotype: Its target is not known. Relative to the germline gene, one junction end is altered; a read error may explain this.

Germline V gene sequence: CDR1 LGHNA, CDR2 YNFKEQ. The CDR3 runs to 17 residues. Together with a sample-barcoded 5' primer, a J-beta primer mix was included in a second PCR lasting roughly 6 to 12 cycles. Template switching added a 12-random-nucleotide identifier to every cDNA molecule. TCRdb processed the 5' RACE reads anew with MiXCR; each CDR3 protein has one entry. The sample carries 1.5 million to 2 million distinct CDR3 sequences, 28% recorded once. Study-wide findings and caveats: TCR beta diversity, measured per million T cells, fell in a roughly linear way with age. Researchers report that TCR beta diversity correlated strongly with naive T cell percentage.

Russia was home to the donors, healthy Caucasian individuals aged about 6 to 90. J is TRBJ2-7 and V is TRBV4-2, with 16 nucleotides matching TRBD2. The sequence came from a woman aged 25-40 years in good health. Sequenced: blood. The CDR3 loop is CASSPGTSGGASETQCF. DNA for the CDR3: TGTGCCAGCAGCCCGGGGACTAGCGGGGGGGCATCCGAGACCCAGTGCTTC.